This is a list of T cell receptor beta chains from one sample in a study of human T cells and chemical hapten exposure. TCRdb analysed the RACE reads with MiXCR anew, one entry per CDR3 protein. The table shows about 42,000 distinct CDR3 sequences, with around 9.3% occurring only once. The sample here was whole blood, taken in connection with sensitization to the hapten diphenylcyclopropenone (DPC). The receptors were sampled from a woman aged 40 to 50 with alopecia areata. Some clones in this sample may be carry-over from other donors' samples. CDR3s include the opening cysteine and the closing phenylalanine or tryptophan. D genes are given only for firm matches. Some rows have no size entry. The others give once, few or many, or a class for an expanded clone.

>TRBJ2-2|TRBV14|many|TRBD2
TGTGCCAGCAGCCAAGATCTGCTAGCGGGGGGCCCGTACACCGGGGAGCTGTTTTTT
CASSQDLLAGGPYTGELFF
>TRBJ2-1|TRBV7-9|-|-
TGTGCCAGCAGCTTAATCGGGGGTCGCACGGACAATGAGCAGTTCTTC
CASSLIGGRTDNEQFF
>TRBJ1-1|TRBV4-1|-|TRBD1
TGCGCCAGCAGCTCCAGGGGGCTGGCTGAAGCTTTCTTT
CASSSRGLAEAFF
>TRBJ2-2|TRBV5-1|-|-
TGCGCCAGCAGCGAAGGACAGCAGACCGGGGAGCTGTTTTTT
CASSEGQQTGELFF
>TRBJ2-7|TRBV9|-|TRBD2
TGTGCCAGCAGCGCCGGGGGGGCGCATGAGCAGTACTTC
CASSAGGAHEQYF
>TRBJ1-6|TRBV6-6|many|-
TGTGCCAGCAGGGCCGGGACCATCAGATCACCCCTCCACTTT
CASRAGTIRSPLHF
>TRBJ1-4|TRBV5-1|few|TRBD1
TGCGCCAGCAGCTCCGACAGGGAAAATGAAAAACTGTTTTTT
CASSSDRENEKLFF
>TRBJ1-1|TRBV20-1|few|-
TGCAGTGCTAGACGGGGCAGGGAGGGCATGAACACTGAAGCTTTCTTT
CSARRGREGMNTEAFF
>TRBJ2-3|TRBV10-3|-|-
TGTGCCATCAGTGAGTGGGAAGGGCCTAGCACAGATACGCAGTATTTT
CAISEWEGPSTDTQYF
>TRBJ1-1|TRBV28|many|-
TGTGCCAGCAGTATCCCCCAGGGGCGGGAAACTGAAGCTTTCTTT
CASSIPQGRETEAFF
>TRBJ2-3|TRBV20-1|many|-
TGCAGTGCTAGGTCGCGCGGGGGCTTCACAGATACGCAGTATTTT
CSARSRGGFTDTQYF
>TRBJ2-3|TRBV30|many|-
TGTGCCTGGACCTTTGGGGGGCGGGCAGATACGCAGTATTTT
CAWTFGGRADTQYF
>TRBJ2-3|TRBV11-1|many|TRBD2
TGTGCCAGCAGCGATAGAACTAGCGGGACTAGCACAGATACGCAGTATTTT
CASSDRTSGTSTDTQYF
>TRBJ2-5|TRBV27|many|-
TGTGCCAGCAGTTCCCGGCGTCAAGAGACCCAGTACTTC
CASSSRRQETQYF
>TRBJ1-5|TRBV2|few|-
TGTGCCAGCAATAGGTTTGGGGGCAATCAGCCCCAGCATTTT
CASNRFGGNQPQHF
>TRBJ2-1|TRBV19|-|TRBD2
TGTGCCAGTAGCTCCTCTAGCGGGGTACCCTACAATGAGCAGTTCTTC
CASSSSSGVPYNEQFF